What follows describes a single T cell receptor (beta chain). This CDR3 contains 15 residues. V dropped 2 bases and J dropped 0; count of bases not matched to a gene: 3. Germline V gives CDR1 GTSNPN, CDR2 SVGIG (reference sequence). The authors' processing: How many nucleated cells were present was estimated from reference gene primer amplification. The protocol was immunoSEQ multiplex PCR, while the TCRdb copy is restricted to in-frame clones and leaves out a portion. The V and J calls and clone size are taken from that table; D and trimming were inferred from the DNA. The sample yields approximately 180,000 clones, approximately 89% seen once. This sample stems from a study of blood T cell repertoires in COVID-19. Participant-reported clinical history was the basis for cohort assignment.

V usage is TRBV30 and J usage is TRBJ1-1; 10 bases are shared with TRBD1. The source material was PBMCs or T cells enriched from blood (not recorded which). This TCR was recovered from a man between 40 and 49 years old who had recovered from COVID-19. DNA for the CDR3: TGTGCCTGGAGTCGACAGGGGGCTTTGAACACTGAAGCTTTCTTT. Translating it yields CAWSRQGALNTEAFF.